This TCR beta chain was observed in a study of CD8+ T cells in alopecia areata. In the study overall: Administration of oral tofacitinib to treated patients was at 5 to 10 mg twice daily. Findings and caveats of the study: Sequencing of scalp samples also captures resident alphabeta T cells of normal skin. Clonality in lesional scalp, especially alopecia totalis/universalis, exceeded that of normal scalp.

In the case of this clone: The antigen is unknown.

The study team obtained lesional scalp punch biopsies and peripheral blood from alopecia areata patients. Germline assignment: CDR1 SGHVS and CDR2 FQNEAQ. The CDR3 spans 15 residues. With 6 bases clipped from V and 5 bases from J, the junction kept 12 bases outside the gene matches. TCR sequencing used cDNA made by reverse transcription of extracted RNA. The assay was immunoSEQ multiplex PCR, and TCRdb's table has in-frame clones only and misses some. Of some 150,000 clones in the sample, about 60% were seen once. The sequences come from CD4+ T cells sorted from blood, collected at week 0. The chain joins TRBV7-8 to TRBJ2-5, with TRBD1 identical over 7 bases. The receptor comes from a human donor with alopecia areata. This CDR3 reads CASSPLQGSEETQYF. The CDR3 DNA follows: TGTGCCAGCAGTCCCTTACAGGGGAGCGAGGAGACCCAGTACTTC.